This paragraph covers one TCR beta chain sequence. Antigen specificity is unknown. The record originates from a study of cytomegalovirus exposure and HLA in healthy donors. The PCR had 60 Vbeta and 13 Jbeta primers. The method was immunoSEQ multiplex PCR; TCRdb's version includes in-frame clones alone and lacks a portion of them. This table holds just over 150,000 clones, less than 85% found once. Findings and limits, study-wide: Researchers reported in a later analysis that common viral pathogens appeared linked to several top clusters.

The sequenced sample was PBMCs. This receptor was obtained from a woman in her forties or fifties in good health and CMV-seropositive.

The CDR3 bases are TGTGCCAGCAGTTACCGGGGAAACTCCGGGGAGCTGTTTTTT. Protein: CASSYRGNSGELFF. V usage is TRBV6-5 and J usage is TRBJ2-2; TRBD2 is a possible D gene (5 bases). Germline lookup yields CDR1 MNHEY and CDR2 SVGAGI. Between the trimmed V and J ends, which lost 2 bases and 6 bases, there was a span of 10 bases. The CDR3 has 14 amino acids.